A selection of T cell receptor beta chains follows, all from one sample in a study of identifying expanded T cells in peripheral blood. Some clones are missing from TCRdb's copy, which holds only in-frame ones; the method was immunoSEQ multiplex PCR. The sample comprises 90,000 or so clones, about 86% of which are singletons, and approximately 5.6% rests with the top ten. Sample: blood. These TCRs come from a person aged 18-70 years in good health. CDR3s include the opening cysteine and the closing phenylalanine or tryptophan. D genes are given only for firm matches. Some rows have no size entry. The others give once, few or many, or a class for an expanded clone.

D gene,J gene,clone size,V gene,CDR3 DNA,CDR3 protein
.,TRBJ1-2,.,TRBV11-1,TGTGCCAGCAGCCCTCACCGACAGAAATCCCTCTATGGCTACACCTTC,CASSPHRQKSLYGYTF
.,TRBJ1-5,.,TRBV6-5,TGTGCCAGCAGTTCAAATCAGCCCCAGCATTTT,CASSSNQPQHF
.,TRBJ1-3,.,TRBV9,TGTGCCAGCAGCGTAGGACACCTTCACTCTGGAAACACCATATATTTT,CASSVGHLHSGNTIYF
TRBD1,TRBJ2-1,once,TRBV7-3,TGTGCCAGCAGCCCCCGGGACAGGGACAATGAGCAGTTCTTC,CASSPRDRDNEQFF
TRBD2,TRBJ2-5,.,TRBV7-8,TGTGCCAGCCGAGAAATTCGGGGGGGAAAAGAGACCCAGTACTTC,CASREIRGGKETQYF
TRBD1,TRBJ2-7,.,TRBV10-2,TGCGCCAGCAGTGAGAAGAAGACAGGGGGCTACGAGCAGTACTTC,CASSEKKTGGYEQYF
.,TRBJ2-3,.,TRBV19,TGTGCCAGTACCCAGCACACCGACACAGATACGCAGTATTTT,CASTQHTDTDTQYF
.,TRBJ1-5,.,TRBV7-2,TGTGCCAGCAGCTTAGCGGCCGGTCAGCCCCAGCATTTT,CASSLAAGQPQHF
TRBD1,TRBJ1-4,.,TRBV7-2,TGTGCCAGCAGCTTGGACAGGGATAATGAAAAACTGTTTTTT,CASSLDRDNEKLFF
.,TRBJ1-2,.,TRBV6-5,TGTGCCAGCAGTTATGACAGAACCAACTATGGCTACACCTTC,CASSYDRTNYGYTF
.,TRBJ2-7,.,TRBV18,TGTGCCAGCTCACCGGCAGCGGCCTACGAGCAGTACTTC,CASSPAAAYEQYF
.,TRBJ1-1,.,TRBV7-8,TGTGCCAGCAGCTTAGGACAGGAATTTTTCACTGAAGCTTTCTTT,CASSLGQEFFTEAFF
.,TRBJ2-1,.,TRBV11-2,TGTGCCAGCAGCTTACCAAGGCATGAGCAGTTCTTC,CASSLPRHEQFF
TRBD1,TRBJ1-2,.,TRBV2,TGTGCCAGCAGTGACGATACAGGGGGAAACTATGGCTACACCTTC,CASSDDTGGNYGYTF
TRBD1,TRBJ1-2,.,TRBV2,TGTGCCAGCTTGGACAGGGGTTTGGGCTATGGCTACACCTTC,CASLDRGLGYGYTF
TRBD1,TRBJ2-1,once,TRBV19,TGTGCCAGTAGTCCACGTGACAGGGTATTCGGGCTTGGGCAGTTCTTC,CASSPRDRVFGLGQFF
.,TRBJ1-1,.,TRBV5-4,TGTGCCAGCAGCCCCTCGGGAGGTTGGACAGCTGAAGCTTTCTTT,CASSPSGGWTAEAFF
.,TRBJ1-2,once,TRBV6-5,TGTGCCAGCAGTTATAAGGCGATTAACTATGGCTACACCTTC,CASSYKAINYGYTF
.,TRBJ2-7,.,TRBV7-9,TGTGCCAGCAGCTTAGAGGCAGGGTACGAGCAGTACTTC,CASSLEAGYEQYF
.,TRBJ1-4,.,TRBV11-2,TGTGCCAGCAGCTTAGCCCGGCTGAGTGAAAAACTGTTTTTT,CASSLARLSEKLFF
.,TRBJ2-5,.,TRBV11-3,TGTGCCAGCAGCTCTGTCGAGACCCAGTACTTC,CASSSVETQYF
TRBD1,TRBJ1-3,few,TRBV10-1,TGCGCCAGCAGTGAGTCGAGGACAGGGTCTGGAAACACCATATATTTT,CASSESRTGSGNTIYF
.,TRBJ2-5,.,TRBV4-2,TGTGCCAGCAGCCCGGCGGGGCTCCAAGAGACCCAGTACTTC,CASSPAGLQETQYF
TRBD1,TRBJ1-3,.,TRBV13,TGTGCCAGCAGCCCGGACAGGATGAGCTCTGGAAACACCATATATTTT,CASSPDRMSSGNTIYF
TRBD1,TRBJ1-1,.,TRBV6-6,TGTGCCAGCAGACCGGGACAGGGGGCCGTGAACACTGAAGCTTTCTTT,CASRPGQGAVNTEAFF
.,TRBJ1-2,.,TRBV5-6,TGTGCCAGCAGCCCCGGCAGCGCCTATGGCTACACCTTC,CASSPGSAYGYTF
.,TRBJ2-5,.,TRBV29-1,TGCAGCGTCCGAGGGCAGAAAGAGACCCAGTACTTC,CSVRGQKETQYF
.,TRBJ1-1,few,TRBV4-1,TGCGCCAGCAGCCAAAGGACAATTATGAACACTGAAGCTTTCTTT,CASSQRTIMNTEAFF
.,TRBJ1-3,.,TRBV4-3,TGCGCCAGCAGCCAAGATTTAGCGATGCTCTCTGGAAACACCATATATTTT,CASSQDLAMLSGNTIYF
TRBD1,TRBJ1-2,.,TRBV4-3,TGCGCCAGCAGCCAAGAAGCGGGACAGGGGCATGGCTACACCTTC,CASSQEAGQGHGYTF
.,TRBJ2-2,.,TRBV19,TGTGCCAGTAGCCTCGGAGTCGGGGAGCTGTTTTTT,CASSLGVGELFF
.,TRBJ2-3,.,TRBV30,TGTGCCTGGAGTGTACGAGGCCCAGATACGCAGTATTTT,CAWSVRGPDTQYF
.,TRBJ2-7,once,TRBV7-8,TGTGCCAGCAGCCTCCTAGGGAACACCCAAGGGTACGAGCAGTACTTC,CASSLLGNTQGYEQYF
.,TRBJ1-1,few,TRBV7-9,TGTGCCAGCGCACGGGCGTACGTCAACATGAACACTGAAGCTTTCTTT,CASARAYVNMNTEAFF
.,TRBJ2-1,.,TRBV6-6,TGTGCCAGCAGCCCGTCCGATGAGCAGTTCTTC,CASSPSDEQFF
.,TRBJ1-3,.,TRBV11-3,TGTGCCAGCAGCCCGCCTTACTCTGGAAACACCATATATTTT,CASSPPYSGNTIYF
TRBD1,TRBJ1-1,.,TRBV2,TGTGCCAGCAAATTACAGGGGTTCGACACTGAAGCTTTCTTT,CASKLQGFDTEAFF
TRBD1,TRBJ2-7,.,TRBV7-8,TGTGCCAGCAGCACCACCGGGACAGAAGCGTCCTACGAGCAGTACTTC,CASSTTGTEASYEQYF
.,TRBJ1-5,few,TRBV30,TGTGCCTGGAGTTCCCAGGAAAATCAGCCCCAGCATTTT,CAWSSQENQPQHF
.,TRBJ1-1,.,TRBV4-1,TGCGCCAGCAGCAAAGGGGCATTTTACGGCTACACTGAAGCTTTCTTT,CASSKGAFYGYTEAFF
TRBD2,TRBJ2-5,.,TRBV7-6,TGTGCCAGCAGCGAATGGGCATCTAGCGGGGCCGAGACCCAGTACTTC,CASSEWASSGAETQYF
TRBD2,TRBJ2-5,.,TRBV11-2,TGTGCCAGCAGCTTCACCATCTCCATCGGACTAGCGAGGGAGACCCAGTACTTC,CASSFTISIGLARETQYF
.,TRBJ1-1,.,TRBV11-3,TGTGCCAGCAGCTTAGATGTAGGGTCTGCTGAAGCTTTCTTT,CASSLDVGSAEAFF
TRBD1,TRBJ1-5,.,TRBV19,TGTGCCAGTGTATCTGGGACAGGGGCCAATCAGCCCCAGCATTTT,CASVSGTGANQPQHF
.,TRBJ1-1,.,TRBV5-4,TGTGCCAGCAGTGACCGGGGACCTGAAGCTTTCTTT,CASSDRGPEAFF
TRBD1,TRBJ2-1,.,TRBV7-9,TGTGCCAGCAGCTTAGAGGGACAGGCCATCAATGAGCAGTTCTTC,CASSLEGQAINEQFF
.,TRBJ1-5,.,TRBV11-3,TGTGCCAGCAGCTTAGGGGACGGACTCAATCAGCCCCAGCATTTT,CASSLGDGLNQPQHF
.,TRBJ2-7,.,TRBV5-4,TGTGCCAGCAGCTCTTGGGACGAGCAGTACTTC,CASSSWDEQYF
.,TRBJ1-2,.,TRBV7-2,TGTGCCAGCAGCTTAGGTATAGGGGGGACACAGAATGGCTACACCTTC,CASSLGIGGTQNGYTF
.,TRBJ2-7,.,TRBV15,TGTGCCACCAGCAGGGTTGTTAGGGGGGCCGGTTCGGAGCAGTACTTC,CATSRVVRGAGSEQYF
.,TRBJ2-3,.,TRBV7-9,TGTGCCAGCAGCCAAACTCCGGATACGCAGTATTTT,CASSQTPDTQYF
.,TRBJ1-1,once,TRBV7-2,TGTGCCAGCAGCCCGTCGGTATCCGAGAACACTGAAGCTTTCTTT,CASSPSVSENTEAFF
.,TRBJ2-7,.,TRBV6-1,TGTGCCAGCATCCGGGGGACAGATCCCTACGAGCAGTACTTC,CASIRGTDPYEQYF
.,TRBJ2-5,.,TRBV7-2,TGTGCCAGCAGCTTGGACATCCAAGAGACCCAGTACTTC,CASSLDIQETQYF
.,TRBJ2-1,once,TRBV15,TGTGCCACCAGCAGAGTTCCGACCACAGCGGACAGATTAATGGAGCAGTTCTTC,CATSRVPTTADRLMEQFF
.,TRBJ1-1,.,TRBV19,TGTGCCAGTACTTCTGGAGGACCGAGGAGCACTGAAGCTTTCTTT,CASTSGGPRSTEAFF
.,TRBJ2-3,.,TRBV6-5,TGTGCCAGCAGTTACGCGCCATCAGGAGATACGCAGTATTTT,CASSYAPSGDTQYF